Given below is one TCR beta chain in context. These data belong to a study of blood T cells in healthy people across ages. Together with a sample-barcoded 5' primer, a J-beta primer mix was included in a second PCR lasting about 7 to 12 cycles. One entry per CDR3 protein results from TCRdb running MiXCR on the 5' RACE reads. The repertoire holds 550,000 to 800,000 distinct CDR3 sequences, with roughly 21% as singletons. After removal of 3 bases from V and 2 bases from J, the junction contained 2 bases not matched to a gene. Germline V gene data show CDR1 as SEHNR and CDR2 as FQNEAQ (reference sequence). The CDR3 sequence is 14 residues long.

This TCR derives from a man aged 70 or older in good health. This chain uses TRBV7-9 with TRBJ2-7; 9 bases are shared with TRBD2. The sequenced sample consisted of blood. The CDR3 region is CASSFAGGAYEQYF. The CDR3 DNA sequence: TGTGCCAGCAGCTTTGCGGGAGGGGCCTACGAGCAGTACTTC.